This T cell receptor beta chain was found in a study of cytomegalovirus exposure and HLA in healthy donors. Primers: 60 Vbeta forward and 13 Jbeta reverse. TCRdb's copy holds only in-frame clones and misses some; the assay was immunoSEQ multiplex PCR. The table lists some 200,000 clones, 60% to 80% of them singletons. J lost 3 bases, V lost 3 bases, and 8 bases had no gene match. There are 16 residues in the CDR3. The V gene's germline CDR1 is SGHTA and CDR2 FQGTGA. The chain couples TRBV7-3 to TRBJ2-1, with TRBD1 identical over 7 bases. The sequence derives from a young man in good health and CMV-seronegative. Sequencing used PBMCs. Here the CDR3 reads CASSFDGTVVYNEQFF. CDR3 DNA: TGTGCCAGCAGCTTCGACGGGACAGTAGTCTACAATGAGCAGTTCTTC.